This passage covers 23 T cell receptor beta chains from one sample sequenced in a study of cytomegalovirus exposure and HLA in healthy donors. 13 Jbeta primers and 60 Vbeta primers were used for the PCR. The protocol was immunoSEQ multiplex PCR, while the TCRdb copy is restricted to in-frame clones and leaves out a portion. The sample carries around 120,000 clones, approximately 85% recorded once. What was sequenced was PBMCs. The receptors originated from a boy younger than 18 in good health and CMV-seronegative.

The table lists this clone with a count of one. V is TRBV5-6 and J is TRBJ2-7; perhaps TRBD2 as D (6 bases). CDR3 length: 15 residues. Trimming cost V 1 base and J 2 bases, with 13 bases left between them. Per the germline V gene, CDR1 is SGHDT and CDR2 is YYEEEE. The DNA of the CDR3 is TGTGCCAGCAGCTTGTACATGGGAGGCACCTACGAGCAGTACTTC. This codes for CASSLYMGGTYEQYF.

The chain carries TRBV4-3 and TRBJ1-1; no clear D. This CDR3 is 15 amino acids long. In germline, CDR1 is LGHNA, CDR2 YSLEER. Trimming cost V 1 base and J 2 bases, with 11 bases left between them. CDR3 nucleotides: TGCGCCAGCAGCCAAGGGTCCGGGATCAACACTGAAGCTTTCTTT. Translation: CASSQGSGINTEAFF.

V is TRBV27 and J is TRBJ2-7; TRBD1 aligns across 11 bases. Trimming cost V 4 bases and J 4 bases; bases outside gene matches: 9. The CDR3 runs to 16 residues. Germline V gene lookup returns CDR1 MNHEY and CDR2 SMNVEV (reference sequence). CDR3 in amino acids: CASSSVGGTGGYEQYF. The CDR3 region has the DNA TGTGCCAGCAGTTCGGTCGGTGGGACAGGGGGTTACGAGCAGTACTTC.

In its sample, this clone was seen a few times. The chain combines TRBV4-1 with TRBJ1-1, with TRBD1 as a possible D gene (5 bases). This CDR3 contains 15 residues. V was pared by 3 bases and J by 0 bases, with 11 bases between. Germline V CDR1 and CDR2: MGHRA, YSYEKL. CDR3 in amino acids: CASSHVQGLNTEAFF. The CDR3 DNA follows: TGCGCCAGCAGCCATGTGCAGGGATTGAACACTGAAGCTTTCTTT.

In this sample, this clone turned up once. This chain connects TRBV27 to TRBJ2-3; D possibly corresponds to TRBD1 (6 bases). CDR3 size: 15 residues. In germline, CDR1 is MNHEY, CDR2 SMNVEV (reference sequence). V dropped 3 bases and J dropped 2 bases, with 12 bases sitting between them. The CDR3 bases are TGTGCCAGCAGTTTGGGGGCCACATCCACAGATACGCAGTATTTT. Its translation: CASSLGATSTDTQYF.

This rearrangement joins TRBV4-2 to TRBJ1-5; 9 bases align to TRBD1. The germline V gene has CDR1 LGHNA and CDR2 YNFKEQ. The trim removed 1 base at V and 4 bases at J, leaving 8 bases unmatched. The CDR3 contains 17 residues. The CDR3 loop is CASSQGKTGGVNQPQHF. The CDR3 DNA reads as TGTGCCAGCAGCCAAGGGAAGACAGGGGGGGTAAATCAGCCCCAGCATTTT.

The V gene is TRBV2, the J gene TRBJ2-3, with D maybe TRBD2 (5 bases). The CDR3 has 14 residues. The germline CDR1 and CDR2 sequences are SNHLY and FYNNEI. Trimming pared 6 bases from V and 5 bases from J, leaving 15 bases between. CDR3 in DNA: TGTGCCAGCAGCCGGGATAGGAGTATAGATACGCAGTATTTT. This sequence encodes CASSRDRSIDTQYF.

The chain joins TRBV18 to TRBJ2-3; D perhaps matches TRBD1 (6 bases). V lost 4 bases to trimming and J lost 1 base, with 12 bases between them. CDR3 size: 15 residues. Germline V lookup: CDR1 KGHSH, CDR2 LQKENI. CDR3 sequence: CASSRGGQRTDTQYF. CDR3 DNA: TGTGCCAGCTCACGAGGCGGACAGCGCACAGATACGCAGTATTTT.

The rearrangement joins TRBV27 to TRBJ2-2; a possible D gene is TRBD1 (5 bases). In germline, CDR1 is MNHEY, CDR2 SMNVEV (reference sequence). V lost 7 bases and J lost 5, with 23 bases in between. CDR3 length: 17 residues. For the CDR3, the DNA is TGTGCCAGCACCCCTTCCGTCTCAGGGTCTTTAACCGGGGAGCTGTTTTTT. Its protein is CASTPSVSGSLTGELFF.

This rearrangement joins TRBV2 to TRBJ1-2, with D maybe TRBD1 (6 bases). V dropped 6 bases and J dropped 2 bases, with 13 bases sitting between them. Germline CDR1 and CDR2: SNHLY and FYNNEI. This CDR3 is built from 14 residues. The CDR3 loop reads CASSPGTQNYGYTF. The CDR3 coding sequence is TGTGCCAGCAGCCCCGGGACACAGAACTATGGCTACACCTTC.

J is TRBJ2-5 and V is TRBV5-1, with TRBD1 as a possible D gene (6 bases). Per germline, CDR1 SGHRS and CDR2 YFSETQ. The CDR3 is made up of 12 amino acids. Trimming left V 3 bases short and J 9 bases short, with 12 bases between. The CDR3 bases are TGCGCCAGCAGCTCCAAGACAGGCCCCCAGTACTTC. Translated: CASSSKTGPQYF.

In DNA, the CDR3 is TGTGCCAGCAGCTTCGGGGGTGGGGGGGATTACAATGAGCAGTTCTTC. Protein sequence: CASSFGGGGDYNEQFF. The V and J genes are TRBV13 and TRBJ2-1, with TRBD2 matching over 7 bases. The CDR3 is made up of 16 amino acids. Germline V gene lookup returns CDR1 PRHDT and CDR2 FYEKMQ (reference sequence). V lost 3 bases to trimming and J lost 4 bases; unmatched junction nucleotides: 9. The full variable domain, with the rest looked up from reference TRBV13 and TRBJ2-1, is AAGVIQSPRHLIKEKRETATLKCYPIPRHDTVYWYQQGPGQDPQFLISFYEKMQSDKGSIPDRFSAQQFSDYHSELNMSSLELGDSALYFCASSFGGGGDYNEQFFGPGTRLTVL.

V and J are TRBV15 and TRBJ1-1, with D uncertain. Per germline, CDR1 LNHNV and CDR2 YYDKDF (reference sequence). Trimming pared 6 bases from V and 3 bases from J, leaving 17 bases between. The CDR3 contains 15 residues. The CDR3 bases are TGTGCCACCAGGGCACCCGGGGTTTGGGACACTGAAGCTTTCTTT. This gives the protein CATRAPGVWDTEAFF.

The chain joins TRBV5-1 to TRBJ2-7; 7 bases are a match to TRBD2. The V gene's germline CDR1 is SGHRS and CDR2 YFSETQ. The CDR3 consists of 15 residues. V trimming: 0 bases; J trimming: 2 bases; junction bases outside the gene matches: 5. This CDR3 reads CASSLALGGTYEQYF. CDR3 coding DNA: TGCGCCAGCAGCTTGGCATTGGGGGGGACCTACGAGCAGTACTTC. The full variable domain, with the rest looked up from reference TRBV5-1 and TRBJ2-7, is KAGVTQTPRYLIKTRGQQVTLSCSPISGHRSVSWYQQTPGQGLQFLFEYFSETQRNKGNFPGRFSGRQFSNSRSEMNVSTLELGDSALYLCASSLALGGTYEQYFGPGTRLTVT.

The chain links TRBV28 to TRBJ2-7; TRBD1 agrees at 10 bases. This CDR3 has 15 amino acids. The V gene end was trimmed by 5 bases and the J gene end by 4 bases; junction bases not matched to a gene: 8. Germline-derived CDR1 and CDR2 are MDHEN and SYDVKM. The CDR3 region is CASSRSDRGGYEQYF. The CDR3 DNA reads TGTGCCAGCAGTCGATCGGACAGGGGGGGGTACGAGCAGTACTTC.

J is TRBJ1-1 and V is TRBV7-2; a weak D match, TRBD1 (6 bases). CDR3 size: 12 residues. V dropped 6 bases and J dropped 8 bases, with 13 bases sitting between them. Per the germline V gene, CDR1 is SGHTA and CDR2 is FQGNSA. The CDR3 nucleotides read TGTGCCAGCAGGGCGACAGGTCCCGAAGCTTTCTTT. It translates to CASRATGPEAFF.

The CDR3 loop reads CASSERRPYSGANVLTF. CDR3 DNA: TGTGCCAGCAGTGAAAGGAGACCCTACTCTGGGGCCAACGTCCTGACTTTC. This chain joins TRBV6-1 and TRBJ2-6; no definite D call. The CDR3 has 17 amino acids. The germline V and J ends were trimmed by 2 bases and 0 bases, with 11 bases remaining between them. Germline V gives CDR1 MNHNS, CDR2 SASEGT.

The chain uses TRBV6-4 and TRBJ1-5; D gene ambiguous. V dropped 5 bases and J dropped 6 bases, with 11 bases sitting between them. Per the germline V gene, CDR1 is MRHNA and CDR2 is SNTAGT. The CDR3 covers 13 residues. CDR3 sequence (DNA): TGTGCCAGCAGTCCCGGGTCGGGTCAGCCCCAGCATTTT. Translated: CASSPGSGQPQHF.

The chain combines TRBV27 with TRBJ1-2, with 9 bases fitting TRBD1. Trimming removed 4 bases from V and 7 bases from J; junction bases left unmatched: 4. The germline gives CDR1 MNHEY, CDR2 SMNVEV (reference sequence). The CDR3 totals 13 residues. CDR3 coding DNA: TGTGCCAGCAGTTACCGGACAGGGGCTGGCTACACCTTC. Translation: CASSYRTGAGYTF.

V and J are TRBV13 and TRBJ1-2, with TRBD1 matching over 7 bases. This CDR3 contains 16 residues. Per germline, CDR1 PRHDT and CDR2 FYEKMQ (reference sequence). V lost 0 bases to trimming and J lost 8 bases; unmatched junction nucleotides: 12. For the CDR3, the DNA is TGTGCCAGCAGCTTAGGCCTGGGGTACAGGGGTAGCGGCTACACCTTC. Protein sequence: CASSLGLGYRGSGYTF.

In this sample, this clone turned up once. V is TRBV25-1 and J is TRBJ2-6; no definite D call. V gave up 3 bases and J gave up 0 bases, with 12 bases separating them. Germline CDR1 and CDR2: MGHDK and SYGVNS. The CDR3 consists of 17 residues. In DNA, the CDR3 is TGTGCCAGCAGTGACCCTGGGCACCCCTCTGGGGCCAACGTCCTGACTTTC. It yields the protein CASSDPGHPSGANVLTF. The whole variable domain, remainder taken from reference TRBV25-1 and TRBJ2-6, is EADIYQTPRYLVIGTGKKITLECSQTMGHDKMYWYQQDPGMELHLIHYSYGVNSTEKGDLSSESTVSRIRTEHFPLTLESARPSHTSQYLCASSDPGHPSGANVLTFGAGSRLTVL.

CDR3 amino acids: CASTKGWPEAFF. DNA for the CDR3: TGTGCCAGCACCAAGGGGTGGCCTGAAGCTTTCTTT. This sequence joins TRBV7-9 and TRBJ1-1; a possible D gene is TRBD1 (5 bases). The CDR3 has 12 residues. V dropped 7 bases and J dropped 6 bases, with 12 bases sitting between them. Germline CDR1 reads SEHNR; CDR2 reads FQNEAQ (reference sequence). The full variable domain, its missing parts supplied by reference TRBV7-9 and TRBJ1-1, is DTGVSQNPRHKITKRGQNVTFRCDPISEHNRLYWYRQTLGQGPEFLTYFQNEAQLEKSRLLSDRFSAERPKGSFSTLEIQRTEQGDSAMYLCASTKGWPEAFFGQGTRLTVV.

The DNA of the CDR3 is TGTGCCAGCACCCTAATCCCTTCCTACGAGCAGTACTTC. Amino acids: CASTLIPSYEQYF. This sequence joins TRBV7-9 and TRBJ2-7; D unclear. CDR1 and CDR2 (germline): SEHNR, FQNEAQ (reference sequence). Trimming took off 7 bases at V and 1 base at J, with 11 bases between the two ends. The CDR3 extends over 13 amino acids.